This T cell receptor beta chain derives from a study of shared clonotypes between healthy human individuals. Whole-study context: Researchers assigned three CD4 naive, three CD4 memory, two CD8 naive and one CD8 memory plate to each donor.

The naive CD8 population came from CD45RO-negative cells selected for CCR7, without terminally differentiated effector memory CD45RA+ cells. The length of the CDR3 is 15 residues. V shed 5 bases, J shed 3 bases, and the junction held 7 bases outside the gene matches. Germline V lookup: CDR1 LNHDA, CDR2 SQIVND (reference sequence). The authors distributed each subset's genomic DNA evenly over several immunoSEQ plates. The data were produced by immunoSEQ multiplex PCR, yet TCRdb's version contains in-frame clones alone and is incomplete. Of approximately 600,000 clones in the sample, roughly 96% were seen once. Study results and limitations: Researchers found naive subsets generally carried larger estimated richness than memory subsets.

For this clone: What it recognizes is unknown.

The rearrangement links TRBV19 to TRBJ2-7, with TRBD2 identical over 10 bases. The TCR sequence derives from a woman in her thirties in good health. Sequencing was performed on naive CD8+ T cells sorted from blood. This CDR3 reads CASSDRLAGYYEQYF. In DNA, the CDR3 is TGTGCCAGTAGTGACCGACTAGCGGGTTACTACGAGCAGTACTTC. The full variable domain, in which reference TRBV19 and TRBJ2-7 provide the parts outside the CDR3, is DGGITQSPKYLFRKEGQNVTLSCEQNLNHDAMYWYRQDPGQGLRLIYYSQIVNDFQKGDIAEGYSVSREKKESFPLTVTSAQKNPTAFYLCASSDRLAGYYEQYFGPGTRLTVT.